Described below is a single T cell receptor beta chain sequence and its context. The data derive from a study of cytomegalovirus exposure and HLA in healthy donors. V lost 5 bases, J lost 0 bases, and 8 bases lay in between. The CDR3 covers 13 residues. Per the germline V gene, CDR1 is KGHSH and CDR2 is LQKENI. PCR primers comprised 60 Vbeta and 13 Jbeta primers. Clones were read by immunoSEQ multiplex PCR, and TCRdb kept only the in-frame ones, dropping some. The sample lists around 200,000 clones, just under 85% occurring once. The rearrangement links TRBV18 to TRBJ2-7; D call uncertain. What was sequenced was PBMCs. This receptor was taken from a woman aged 40 to 50 in good health and CMV-seronegative. The CDR3 here is CASSVLASYEQYF. For the CDR3, the DNA is TGTGCCAGCTCAGTCCTGGCCTCCTACGAGCAGTACTTC.